This T cell receptor (beta chain) comes out of a study of T-cell memory formation after mild COVID-19. Trimming cost V 0 bases and J 11 bases, with 12 bases left between them. The germline V gene encodes CDR1 SGDLS and CDR2 YYNGEE. The CDR3 runs 14 residues. Findings and caveats of the study: Some clones that responded were present in memory (sampled pre-infection), which suggests cross-reactive memory joined. A balance of CD4 and CD8 characterized clones contracting day 15 to 85, whereas later expanders leaned CD4+. Shrinking CD4+ clones were chiefly CM and EM; CD8+ ones were chiefly EMRA. SARS-CoV-2 specificity of second-wave clones peaking day 37 was unconfirmed.

Note on this clonotype: Its antigen remains unknown.

TCRdb re-derived calls from the 5' RACE reads in MiXCR, one entry per CDR3 protein. The table has around 300,000 distinct CDR3 sequences, around 8% seen once. The clonotype comes from a man between 18 and 29 years old who had mild COVID-19 (a few samples of this study predate the infection). Cell type and time point are not known. This chain links TRBV9 with TRBJ1-6; D call uncertain. The sample was PBMCs or a T cell subset sorted from them (not recorded which). The CDR3 nucleotides read TGTGCCAGCAGCGTAGCTCGTGGAGGAGCACCCCTCCACTTT. Encoded protein: CASSVARGGAPLHF.